These T cell receptor beta chains were read from a single sample in a study of shared clonotypes between healthy human individuals. Only in-frame clones appear in the TCRdb table, and some are missing; sequencing was by immunoSEQ multiplex PCR. This sample yields around 1,000,000 clones, of which roughly 77% are seen a single time; approximately 0.9% belongs to the top ten. Sequencing was performed on memory CD4+ T cells from PBMCs. The receptor source for this set is a man younger than 30 in good health. Some clones in this sample may be carry-over from other donors' samples. Each CDR3 is given with its conserved first and last residue. A D gene is named only where the DNA matches it firmly. Size values are once, few and many counts, or a class for expanded clones, and some rows have none.

>TRBJ2-3|.|.|TRBV4-2
CASSQVASDTQYF
TGTGCCAGCAGCCAAGTAGCGTCAGATACGCAGTATTTT
>TRBJ1-2|.|.|TRBV30
CAAPTIINYGYTF
TGTGCCGCTCCTACCATTATTAACTATGGCTACACCTTC
>TRBJ2-1|.|.|TRBV7-9
CASSLAGGGLNEQFF
TGTGCCAGCAGCTTAGCGGGGGGTGGTCTCAATGAGCAGTTCTTC
>TRBJ2-7|TRBD1|.|TRBV5-1
CASSSQGVLLEQYF
TGCGCCAGCAGCTCACAGGGGGTCCTTCTCGAGCAGTACTTC
>TRBJ2-2|TRBD1|few|TRBV14
CASSRQGGFAGELFF
TGTGCCAGCAGCCGACAGGGCGGGTTCGCCGGGGAGCTGTTTTTT
>TRBJ1-2|TRBD1|.|TRBV19
CASSRYGQGAYGYTF
TGTGCCAGTAGTAGATACGGACAGGGGGCATATGGCTACACCTTC
>TRBJ2-2|.|.|TRBV2
CASSEVRLGELFF
TGTGCCAGCAGTGAAGTAAGGCTCGGGGAGCTGTTTTTT
>TRBJ2-6|.|.|TRBV5-1
CASSLGGVGANVLTF
TGCGCCAGCAGCTTGGGAGGGGTCGGGGCCAACGTCCTGACTTTC
>TRBJ2-7|.|few|TRBV25-1
CASSDFSSYEQYF
TGTGCCAGCAGTGATTTCAGCTCCTACGAGCAGTACTTC
>TRBJ2-3|.|.|TRBV7-9
CASSLGVGITDTQYF
TGTGCCAGCAGCTTAGGCGTGGGAATCACAGATACGCAGTATTTT
>TRBJ2-7|TRBD2|.|TRBV7-3
CASSLTPTSGSEQYF
TGTGCCAGCAGCTTAACCCCGACTAGCGGGAGCGAGCAGTACTTC
>TRBJ1-3|.|.|TRBV4-1
CASSQDPRGNTIYF
TGCGCCAGCAGCCAGGATCCTAGGGGAAACACCATATATTTT
>TRBJ1-1|.|.|TRBV11-2
CASSLDPLSAEAFF
TGTGCCAGCAGCTTAGATCCCCTGAGCGCTGAAGCTTTCTTT
>TRBJ1-2|TRBD1|.|TRBV11-2
CASSFTPGQGKFSYGYTF
TGTGCCAGCAGCTTCACGCCGGGACAGGGCAAATTCTCCTATGGCTACACCTTC
>TRBJ2-7|.|.|TRBV6-1
CASSGPDNRGIYEQYF
TGTGCCAGCAGTGGACCGGACAACCGAGGTATTTACGAGCAGTACTTC
>TRBJ2-3|.|.|TRBV18
CASSPSGDTQYF
TGTGCCAGCTCACCGAGCGGGGATACGCAGTATTTT
>TRBJ2-7|.|.|TRBV27
CASSFSWGETYEQYF
TGTGCCAGCAGTTTCTCATGGGGGGAAACCTACGAGCAGTACTTC
>TRBJ1-1|.|.|TRBV5-6
CASSWAFPGNTEAFF
TGTGCCAGCAGCTGGGCATTCCCGGGCAACACTGAAGCTTTCTTT
>TRBJ2-7|.|.|TRBV1
CTSSQDGDGEQGKPYEQYF
TGCACCAGCAGCCAAGATGGGGATGGGGAACAGGGGAAGCCCTACGAGCAGTACTTC
>TRBJ2-7|.|few|TRBV27
CASSYGAGTISYEQYF
TGTGCCAGCAGTTATGGGGCAGGGACCATCTCCTACGAGCAGTACTTC
>TRBJ2-5|.|.|TRBV7-6
CASSLGGNQETQYF
TGTGCCAGCAGCCTTGGGGGGAACCAAGAGACCCAGTACTTC
>TRBJ1-4|.|.|TRBV5-4
CASSFLGREKLFF
TGTGCCAGCAGCTTCTTGGGGAGAGAAAAACTGTTTTTT
>TRBJ2-3|.|many|TRBV7-2
CASSSTYTDTQYF
TGTGCCAGCAGCTCCACCTACACAGATACGCAGTATTTT
>TRBJ1-5|.|.|TRBV7-2
CASSLVGRPQHF
TGTGCCAGCAGCTTAGTTGGACGACCCCAGCATTTT
>TRBJ2-7|TRBD1|.|TRBV6-6
CATQQGNSYEQYF
TGTGCCACCCAACAGGGGAACTCCTACGAGCAGTACTTC
>TRBJ1-4|.|.|TRBV6-5
CAGSYSISRGLEKLFF
TGTGCCGGCAGTTACTCGATTTCCAGGGGACTTGAAAAACTGTTTTTT
>TRBJ2-1|.|.|TRBV14
CASSPLGSAVDEQFF
TGTGCCAGCAGCCCCCTCGGGAGTGCGGTCGATGAGCAGTTCTTC
>TRBJ2-5|.|few|TRBV30
CAWSAGDLVRETQYF
TGTGCCTGGAGTGCAGGGGATTTGGTCCGGGAGACCCAGTACTTC
>TRBJ2-1|.|.|TRBV15
CATSRGARADEQFF
TGTGCCACCAGCAGGGGGGCTCGGGCCGATGAGCAGTTCTTC